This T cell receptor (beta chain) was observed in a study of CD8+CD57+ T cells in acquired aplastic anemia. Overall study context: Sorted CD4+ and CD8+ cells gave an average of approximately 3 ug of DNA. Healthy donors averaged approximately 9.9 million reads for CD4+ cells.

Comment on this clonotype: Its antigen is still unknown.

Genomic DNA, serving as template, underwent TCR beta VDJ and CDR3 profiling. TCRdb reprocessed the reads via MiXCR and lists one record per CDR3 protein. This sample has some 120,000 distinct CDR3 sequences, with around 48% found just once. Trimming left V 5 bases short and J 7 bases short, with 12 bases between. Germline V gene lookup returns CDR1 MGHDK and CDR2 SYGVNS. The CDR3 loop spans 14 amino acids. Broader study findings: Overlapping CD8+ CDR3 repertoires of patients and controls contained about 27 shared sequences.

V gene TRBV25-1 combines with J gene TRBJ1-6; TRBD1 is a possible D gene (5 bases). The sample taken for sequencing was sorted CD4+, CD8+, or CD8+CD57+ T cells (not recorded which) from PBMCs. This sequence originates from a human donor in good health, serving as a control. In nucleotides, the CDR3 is TGTGCCAGCAGTTTTAGGGACGGCAATTCACCCCTCCACTTT. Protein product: CASSFRDGNSPLHF.